The 21 T cell receptor beta chains below were found in one sample sequenced in a study of blood T cell repertoires in COVID-19. TCRdb's copy holds only in-frame clones and misses some; the assay was immunoSEQ multiplex PCR. The data contain 25,000 to 30,000 clones, about 89% of them singletons. The sequenced material came from peripheral blood. These receptors all come from a human donor in a cohort sampled during active COVID-19.

A few counts support this clone. The chain combines TRBV5-1 with TRBJ1-4; tentatively, D is TRBD1 (5 bases). Germline CDR1 is SGHRS and CDR2 is YFSETQ. V lost 4 bases to trimming and J lost 8 bases, with 12 bases between them. CDR3 length: 13 residues. The CDR3 DNA sequence: TGCGCCAGCAGCCCCGGGGGGAAGGAAAAACTGTTTTTT. Protein sequence: CASSPGGKEKLFF.

V usage is TRBV7-9 and J usage is TRBJ2-7; 9 nucleotides agree with TRBD2. Looked up from germline, CDR1 is SEHNR and CDR2 is FQNEAQ (reference sequence). After removal of 3 bases from V and 1 base from J, the junction contained 4 bases not matched to a gene. There are 15 residues in the CDR3. CDR3 coding DNA: TGTGCCAGCAGCTTCGGACTAGCGAGTTCCTACGAGCAGTACTTC. The encoded protein is CASSFGLASSYEQYF.

The chain's CDR3 is CASSETGNSNQPQHF. The CDR3 DNA sequence: TGTGCCAGTAGTGAGACAGGGAATAGCAATCAGCCCCAGCATTTT. V usage is TRBV19 and J usage is TRBJ1-5; 7 bases map to TRBD1. In germline, CDR1 is LNHDA, CDR2 SQIVND (reference sequence). V was pared by 5 bases and J by 0 bases, with 4 bases of the junction left unmatched. The CDR3 has 15 amino acids.

This rearrangement joins TRBV7-3 to TRBJ1-6; 7 bases map to TRBD1. Trimming at V came to 5 bases and at J to 9 bases, leaving 7 bases not matched to a gene. This CDR3 region has 14 residues. Germline loops: CDR1 SGHTA, CDR2 FQGTGA. CDR3 in DNA: TGTGCCAGCAGCCCAGGGGGGATACTTTCACCCCTCCACTTT. Translating it yields CASSPGGILSPLHF.

The CDR3 protein is CSVGERETQYF. As DNA, the CDR3 is TGCAGCGTTGGGGAGCGGGAGACCCAGTACTTC. The chain recombines TRBV29-1 with TRBJ2-5; maybe TRBD2 (5 bases). Trimming took off 4 bases at V and 5 bases at J, with 8 bases between the two ends. The germline V gene has CDR1 SQVTM and CDR2 ANQGSEA. The length of the CDR3 is 11 residues. Together with reference TRBV29-1 and TRBJ2-5, the CDR3 gives the full variable domain: SAVISQKPSRDICQRGTSLTIQCQVDSQVTMMFWYRQQPGQSLTLIATANQGSEATYESGFVIDKFPISRPNLTFSTLTVSNMSPEDSSIYLCSVGERETQYFGPGTRLLVL.

The CDR3: CASSLADEQFF. The CDR3 coding sequence is TGTGCCAGCAGTTTGGCTGATGAGCAGTTCTTC. V is TRBV12-3 or TRBV12-4 and J is TRBJ2-1; no clear D gene. Trimming took off 3 bases at V and 8 bases at J, with 5 bases between the two ends. There are 11 residues in the CDR3.

This chain links TRBV6-5 with TRBJ2-7; D not certain. The CDR3 covers 14 residues. Trimming took off 5 bases at V and 1 base at J, with 12 bases between the two ends. CDR1 is MNHEY, CDR2 SVGAGI, per germline. As DNA, the CDR3 is TGTGCCAGCAGTCTACCGACAAGTTCCTACGAGCAGTACTTC. Amino acid sequence: CASSLPTSSYEQYF.

The chain couples TRBV27 to TRBJ1-1; D not resolved. CDR3 length: 13 amino acids. V was trimmed by 3 bases and J by 5 bases, leaving 10 bases between them. CDR1 is MNHEY and CDR2 is SMNVEV in the germline V gene (reference sequence). The CDR3 sequence: CASSFSGGTEAFF. The CDR3, as DNA: TGTGCCAGCAGTTTTTCAGGTGGGACTGAAGCTTTCTTT.

The chain couples TRBV23-1 to TRBJ2-1; the match to TRBD1 covers 8 bases. TRBV23-1 is flagged as an ORF with uncertain function. The trim removed 3 bases at V and 16 bases at J, leaving 5 bases unmatched. The CDR3 length is 11 residues. CDR3 sequence reads: CASSQDRACFF. The CDR3 region has the DNA TGCGCCAGCAGTCAGGACAGGGCTTGTTTCTTC.

The V gene is TRBV9, the J gene TRBJ1-1; 12 bases line up with TRBD1. Germline V gives CDR1 SGDLS, CDR2 YYNGEE. Trimming removed 0 bases from V and 5 bases from J; junction bases left unmatched: 5. The CDR3 runs to 16 residues. Here the CDR3 reads CASSVGDRGRLTEAFF. In nucleotides, the CDR3 is TGTGCCAGCAGCGTAGGGGACAGGGGGCGATTGACTGAAGCTTTCTTT.

The chain uses TRBV19 and TRBJ1-2; D may be TRBD1 (5 bases). CDR1 is LNHDA and CDR2 is SQIVND in the germline V gene (reference sequence). This CDR3 has 12 amino acids. V lost 6 bases to trimming and J lost 8 bases, with 13 bases between them. The chain's CDR3 is CASSPRGEGYTF. In DNA, the CDR3 is TGTGCCAGTAGCCCCCGGGGGGAAGGCTACACCTTC.

This chain uses TRBV6-5 with TRBJ2-1, with D unclear. Germline assignment: CDR1 MNHEY and CDR2 SVGAGI. There are 13 residues in the CDR3. Trimming stripped 2 bases from V and 4 bases from J, with 6 bases between. Here the CDR3 DNA reads TGTGCCAGCAGTTACGACACTTACAATGAGCAGTTCTTC. It specifies CASSYDTYNEQFF.

J is TRBJ1-1 and V is TRBV28; 9 bases align to TRBD1. V lost 2 bases to trimming and J lost 6 bases; unmatched junction nucleotides: 4. The CDR3 runs 14 residues. CDR1 is MDHEN and CDR2 is SYDVKM in the germline V gene. CDR3 nucleotide sequence: TGTGCCAGCAGTTTAGTAGGACAGGGGTCTGAAGCTTTCTTT. This gives the protein CASSLVGQGSEAFF.

Note on this clone: Germline is not matched at one junction end, which may reflect a read error. This chain joins TRBV18 and TRBJ2-7, with D possibly matching TRBD1 (9 bases). This CDR3 contains 12 residues. Germline lookup yields CDR1 KGHSH and CDR2 LQKENI. This CDR3 is CASGPIAGTGTF. The CDR3 DNA reads as TGTGCCAGCGGGCCCATAGCGGGGACAGGGACCTTC.

J is TRBJ2-4 and V is TRBV2; possible D gene TRBD1, 5 bases. The CDR3 loop spans 17 amino acids. Deletions cut 3 bases from V and 1 base from J, with 16 bases between. The germline gives CDR1 SNHLY, CDR2 FYNNEI. The CDR3 loop reads CASSDSEVPGAKNIQYF. CDR3 in DNA: TGTGCCAGCAGTGATTCTGAAGTTCCAGGGGCCAAAAACATTCAGTACTTC.

The V and J genes are TRBV5-1 and TRBJ2-3; 10 bases agree with TRBD1. V trimming: 5 bases; J trimming: 5 bases; junction bases outside the gene matches: 8. This CDR3 is 15 amino acids long. Germline assignment: CDR1 SGHRS and CDR2 YFSETQ. CDR3 in amino acids: CASSTGTGVGDTQYF. The CDR3 DNA reads TGCGCCAGCAGTACCGGGACAGGGGTCGGAGATACGCAGTATTTT.

V is TRBV6-1 and J is TRBJ2-7, with 8 bases that match TRBD2. The ends lost 3 bases at V and 5 bases at J; junction bases unmatched: 3. This CDR3 has 13 residues. Germline V CDR1 and CDR2: MNHNS, SASEGT. The CDR3, as DNA: TGTGCCAGCAGTGACGGGAGGGCCCACGAGCAGTACTTC. Amino acids: CASSDGRAHEQYF.

The chain carries TRBV2 and TRBJ1-6, with 11 nucleotides matching TRBD1. The CDR3 loop spans 16 amino acids. Per the germline V gene, CDR1 is SNHLY and CDR2 is FYNNEI. After removal of 6 bases from V and 10 bases from J, the junction contained 11 bases not matched to a gene. CDR3 coding DNA: TGTGCCAGCAGACGAAGCCGGGACAGGGGGGACTCACCCCTCCACTTT. Translating gives CASRRSRDRGDSPLHF.

V and J are TRBV25-1 and TRBJ2-3; the match to TRBD2 covers 8 bases. Germline CDR1 MGHDK, CDR2 SYGVNS. J lost 7 bases, V lost 7 bases, and 13 bases had no gene match. The CDR3 covers 15 residues. The CDR3 region has the DNA TGTGCCAGCACCAATAGCGGGGACGCTCTGAATACGCAGTATTTT. Amino acid sequence: CASTNSGDALNTQYF.

This chain links TRBV7-2 with TRBJ1-2, with 7 positions matching TRBD1. The J segment lost 2 bases and the V segment lost 5 bases, leaving 11 bases of the junction unmatched. Germline assignment: CDR1 SGHTA and CDR2 FQGNSA. This CDR3 contains 16 residues. For the CDR3, the DNA is TGTGCCAGCAGCGGAGGTCGGGCAGGGGGAAACTATGGCTACACCTTC. Translation gives CASSGGRAGGNYGYTF. Full variable domain (remainder filled in from reference TRBV7-2 and TRBJ1-2): GAGVSQSPSNKVTEKGKDVELRCDPISGHTALYWYRQSLGQGLEFLIYFQGNSAPDKSGLPSDRFSAERTGGSVSTLTIQRTQQEDSAVYLCASSGGRAGGNYGYTFGSGTRLTVV.

The chain has TRBV5-1 and TRBJ1-1; D might be TRBD1 (6 bases). Germline V gene lookup returns CDR1 SGHRS and CDR2 YFSETQ. Trimming removed 2 bases at V and 2 bases at J, with 10 bases between. There are 14 residues in the CDR3. The CDR3: CASSFYRVNTEAFF. The CDR3 DNA follows: TGCGCCAGCAGCTTTTACAGGGTAAACACTGAAGCTTTCTTT.